The rows below give T cell receptor beta chains drawn from one sample of a study of shared clonotypes between healthy human individuals. TCRdb's copy holds only in-frame clones and misses some; the assay was immunoSEQ multiplex PCR. This sample carries about 500,000 clones, over 60% of them seen once, and the ten largest clones take about 11%. Source material: PBMCs. Receptors originate from a woman in her 40s in good health. Some clones in this sample may be carry-over from other donors' samples. CDR3s include the opening cysteine and the closing phenylalanine or tryptophan. The order of the fields is clone size, J gene, D gene, V gene, CDR3 protein, CDR3 DNA. The D gene is left open where the match is weak. Size is omitted from some rows. Given values are once, few, many or a class for expanded clones.

>.|TRBJ2-5|.|TRBV27
CASREQGTQETQYF
TGTGCCAGCAGAGAACAGGGCACACAAGAGACCCAGTACTTC
>.|TRBJ2-7|.|TRBV6-4
CASSIPGDYEQYF
TGTGCCAGCAGTATTCCCGGGGACTACGAGCAGTACTTC
>once|TRBJ2-1|TRBD2|TRBV15
CATSRAASGIGSYNEQFF
TGTGCCACCAGCAGAGCGGCTAGCGGGATCGGCTCCTACAATGAGCAGTTCTTC
>few|TRBJ1-2|.|TRBV2
CASTGSGYGYTF
TGTGCCAGCACCGGATCGGGTTATGGCTACACCTTC
>once|TRBJ2-7|.|TRBV7-3
CASSRDREAPEQYF
TGTGCCAGCAGCCGCGACAGGGAGGCTCCCGAGCAGTACTTC
>.|TRBJ1-2|TRBD1|TRBV5-4
CASSLGQGGYGYTF
TGTGCCAGCAGCTTGGGACAGGGTGGCTATGGCTACACCTTC
>once|TRBJ2-1|TRBD1|TRBV28
CASSFAGGEIIYNEQFF
TGTGCCAGCAGTTTCGCAGGGGGAGAAATTATCTACAATGAGCAGTTCTTC
>few|TRBJ1-3|.|TRBV29-1
CSVATAWGNTIYF
TGCAGCGTTGCGACAGCCTGGGGAAACACCATATATTTT
>.|TRBJ2-3|.|TRBV6-5
CASSSREGSDTQYF
TGTGCCAGCAGTTCCAGGGAAGGGTCAGATACGCAGTATTTT
>.|TRBJ1-2|TRBD1|TRBV10-3
CAISEGQANNYGYTF
TGTGCCATCAGTGAGGGACAGGCGAATAACTATGGCTACACCTTC
>.|TRBJ2-5|.|TRBV4-1
CASSRADDPKGETQYF
TGCGCCAGCAGCCGAGCGGACGACCCCAAGGGAGAGACCCAGTACTTC
>.|TRBJ1-1|.|TRBV6-6
CASSYRQGRNTEAFF
TGTGCCAGCAGTTACCGGCAGGGGCGCAACACTGAAGCTTTCTTT
>.|TRBJ1-2|.|TRBV30
CASEQGGDVYGYTF
TGTGCCTCCGAACAGGGAGGGGATGTCTATGGCTACACCTTC
>.|TRBJ2-2|TRBD1|TRBV5-5
CASSPRQGPTGELFF
TGTGCCAGCAGCCCGAGACAGGGACCCACCGGGGAGCTGTTTTTT
>.|TRBJ2-7|TRBD2|TRBV4-2
CASSQAPRTSSEQYF
TGTGCCAGCAGCCAAGCCCCTCGGACTAGTTCCGAGCAGTACTTC
>.|TRBJ2-1|TRBD1|TRBV11-1
CASSLEGADRTNEQFF
TGTGCCAGCAGCTTAGAGGGGGCGGACAGGACAAATGAGCAGTTCTTC
>.|TRBJ2-1|.|TRBV5-4
CASPSPDSYNEQFF
TGTGCCAGCCCATCACCCGACTCCTACAATGAGCAGTTCTTC
>.|TRBJ2-2|.|TRBV7-9
CASSQSFAGAITGELFF
TGTGCCAGCAGCCAATCATTCGCAGGGGCGATTACCGGGGAGCTGTTTTTT
>.|TRBJ1-1|TRBD1|TRBV5-1
CASSPGTGRTHEAFF
TGCGCCAGCAGCCCCGGGACAGGGAGGACCCATGAAGCTTTCTTT
>.|TRBJ2-2|TRBD1|TRBV25-1
CASSESTGYTGELFF
TGTGCCAGCAGTGAGTCGACAGGGTACACCGGGGAGCTGTTTTTT
>.|TRBJ2-1|.|TRBV15
CATSTGPRDEQFF
TGTGCCACCAGCACCGGGCCCCGCGATGAGCAGTTCTTC
>few|TRBJ2-7|.|TRBV14
CASSQFSGRSREQYF
TGTGCCAGCAGCCAATTTTCCGGGAGATCTCGCGAGCAGTACTTC
>.|TRBJ2-3|.|TRBV15
CATSRTTSTDTQYF
TGTGCCACCAGCAGGACCACTAGCACAGATACGCAGTATTTT
>.|TRBJ2-7|.|TRBV5-1
CASSFVGGAPREQYF
TGCGCCAGCAGCTTCGTAGGGGGGGCGCCTCGCGAGCAGTACTTC
>.|TRBJ1-5|.|TRBV30
CAWTEGWGNQPQHF
TGTGCCTGGACAGAGGGCTGGGGAAATCAGCCCCAGCATTTT
>.|TRBJ2-6|TRBD1|TRBV27
CASSSRDRAGGANVLTF
TGTGCCAGCAGTTCCCGGGACAGGGCGGGTGGGGCCAACGTCCTGACTTTC
>.|TRBJ2-1|.|TRBV30
CAWSASDSLGSWYNEQFF
TGTGCCTGGAGTGCGTCCGACTCCCTCGGGAGTTGGTACAATGAGCAGTTCTTC
>.|TRBJ2-1|.|TRBV9
CASSVRANSYNEQFF
TGTGCCAGCAGCGTCAGGGCGAACTCCTACAATGAGCAGTTCTTC
>.|TRBJ1-5|.|TRBV5-1
CASSLGGRSNQPQHF
TGCGCCAGCAGCTTGGGGGGACGGAGCAATCAGCCCCAGCATTTT
>.|TRBJ1-1|.|TRBV2
CASSATGNTEAFF
TGTGCCAGCAGCGCCACAGGGAACACTGAAGCTTTCTTT
>.|TRBJ2-2|.|TRBV4-1
CASSQDHGSWTGELFF
TGCGCCAGCAGCCAAGATCACGGGAGTTGGACCGGGGAGCTGTTTTTT
>medium-sized|TRBJ1-2|.|TRBV10-1
CASSEEQGDYGYTF
TGCGCCAGCAGTGAGGAACAGGGAGACTATGGCTACACCTTC